Reported below is one T cell receptor (beta chain). This sample was included in a study of blood T cell repertoires in COVID-19. V was clipped by 6 bases and J by 3 bases; unmatched bases: 5. The CDR3 runs to 14 residues. Germline CDR1 is SEHNR and CDR2 is FQNEAQ (reference sequence). The protocol was immunoSEQ multiplex PCR, while the TCRdb copy is restricted to in-frame clones and leaves out a portion. The data contain fewer than 150,000 clones, approximately 84% of them seen just once; the ten biggest clones take up approximately 9%. The J gene is TRBJ1-2, the V gene TRBV7-9, with 9 bases lining up with TRBD1. Sequencing was carried out using peripheral blood. The TCR originated in a woman older than 75 in a cohort sampled during active or convalescent COVID-19. The CDR3 reads CASSDRTGDYGYTF. Here the CDR3 DNA reads TGTGCCAGCAGTGACAGGACAGGGGACTATGGCTACACCTTC.